A selection of T cell receptor beta chains follows, all from one sample in a study of blood T cells in healthy people across ages. TCRdb re-analysed the 5' RACE reads in MiXCR, keeping a single row per CDR3 protein. The data hold approximately 1.5 million distinct CDR3 sequences, with about 31% observed a single time. What was sequenced was blood. Source of these receptors: a woman aged 25 to 45 in good health. CDR3s include the opening cysteine and the closing phenylalanine or tryptophan. The D gene is left open where the match is weak. The listing skips clone size in some rows; elsewhere it reads once, few, many or a size class.

d_gene,j_gene,abundance,v_gene,CDR3aa,CDR3nt
NA,TRBJ2-4,NA,TRBV5-1,CASSQTDHGQYF,TGCGCCAGCAGCCAGACAGACCACGGGCAGTACTTC
TRBD1,TRBJ2-7,NA,TRBV7-9,CASSPLGTGLVEQYF,TGTGCCAGCAGTCCCTTGGGGACAGGTCTTGTCGAGCAGTACTTC
NA,TRBJ2-7,NA,TRBV7-9,CASSLATGVREQYF,TGTGCCAGCAGCTTAGCGACGGGAGTACGGGAGCAGTACTTC
NA,TRBJ2-7,NA,TRBV12-3/TRBV12-4,CASRPGTTTYEQYF,TGTGCCAGCAGGCCCGGGACCACAACCTACGAGCAGTACTTC
NA,TRBJ1-1,NA,TRBV20-1,CSARYSLNTEAFF,TGCAGTGCTAGATACAGTCTGAACACTGAAGCTTTCTTT
TRBD1,TRBJ1-4,NA,TRBV29-1,CSGGTGDEELFF,TGCAGCGGCGGGACAGGGGATGAAGAACTGTTTTTT
NA,TRBJ1-5,few,TRBV6-2/TRBV6-3,CASSYWRGLGGGNQPQHF,TGTGCCAGCAGTTACTGGCGTGGCCTGGGGGGAGGCAATCAGCCCCAGCATTTT
TRBD2,TRBJ2-3,once,TRBV20-1,CSARAGTTQTDTQYF,TGCAGTGCCAGAGCCGGGACTACGCAAACAGATACGCAGTATTTT
NA,TRBJ2-3,NA,TRBV24-1,CATSESRGGDTQYF,TGTGCCACCAGTGAAAGTAGGGGAGGAGATACGCAGTATTTT
NA,TRBJ2-7,few,TRBV12-3/TRBV12-4,CASKKHGDYEQYF,TGTGCCAGCAAGAAGCACGGAGACTACGAGCAGTACTTC
NA,TRBJ2-7,NA,TRBV5-1,CASSLGSFYEQYF,TGCGCCAGCAGCTTGGGCAGCTTCTACGAGCAGTACTTC
NA,TRBJ2-1,NA,TRBV12-3/TRBV12-4,CASSEIYNEQFF,TGTGCCAGCAGCGAAATATACAATGAGCAGTTCTTC
NA,TRBJ1-5,NA,TRBV27,CASSIGGGVLSNQPQHF,TGTGCCAGCAGTATCGGGGGAGGGGTACTTAGCAATCAGCCCCAGCATTTT
NA,TRBJ2-1,few,TRBV12-3/TRBV12-4,CASSFSPPTSSYNEQFF,TGTGCCAGCAGTTTTTCCCCCCCCACGAGCTCCTACAATGAGCAGTTCTTC
NA,TRBJ2-5,few,TRBV15,CATSRDRNGGETRYF,TGTGCCACCAGCAGAGATAGAAACGGGGGAGAGACCCGGTACTTC
NA,TRBJ2-5,many,TRBV20-1,CSATWQETQYF,TGCAGTGCCACTTGGCAGGAGACCCAGTACTTC
NA,TRBJ1-6,few,TRBV2,CASSDGQQDNSPLHF,TGTGCCAGCAGTGATGGACAACAGGATAATTCACCCCTCCACTTT
NA,TRBJ2-1,few,TRBV20-1,CSATTTISADEQFF,TGCAGTGCCACCACTACAATTTCCGCCGATGAGCAGTTCTTC
NA,TRBJ2-7,NA,TRBV20-1,CSATPPSWYAYEQYF,TGCAGTGCTACCCCACCCTCCTGGTATGCCTACGAGCAGTACTTC
NA,TRBJ2-7,NA,TRBV6-6,CASSLARGVSYEQYF,TGTGCCAGCAGTCTGGCCCGAGGAGTCTCCTACGAGCAGTACTTC
NA,TRBJ2-3,once,TRBV2,CASSGAPPTDTQYF,TGTGCCAGCAGTGGTGCCCCGCCCACAGATACGCAGTATTTT
NA,TRBJ2-1,NA,TRBV6-5,CASSGFAGEQFF,TGTGCCAGCTCGGGATTTGCCGGTGAGCAGTTCTTT
TRBD2,TRBJ2-5,NA,TRBV7-9,CASSLQRGGRGGETQYF,TGTGCCAGCAGCCTCCAGCGGGGGGGCCGCGGAGGTGAGACCCAGTACTTC
NA,TRBJ2-5,NA,TRBV5-1,CASRLREETQYF,TGCGCCAGCCGCTTGAGGGAGGAGACCCAGTACTTC
NA,TRBJ1-1,NA,TRBV29-1,CSVGGYRTEAFF,TGCAGCGTTGGGGGATATCGAACTGAAGCTTTCTTT
TRBD2,TRBJ2-1,few,TRBV5-6,CASSPERDPYNEQFF,TGTGCCAGCAGCCCGGAGCGGGATCCCTACAATGAGCAGTTCTTC
NA,TRBJ2-3,many,TRBV5-1,CASSLAVRQNTDTQYF,TGCGCCAGCAGCTTGGCCGTCAGACAGAACACAGATACGCAGTATTTT
TRBD1,TRBJ2-5,NA,TRBV10-3,CAISESGTGLVEQYF,TGTGCCATCAGTGAGTCGGGGACAGGTTTGGTAGAGCAGTACTTC
NA,TRBJ2-5,many,TRBV29-1,CSVYGIDQETQYF,TGCAGCGTTTACGGCATAGACCAAGAGACCCAGTACTTC
NA,TRBJ1-2,NA,TRBV6-1,CASSATGDYYGYTF,TGTGCCAGCAGTGCGACCGGGGACTACTATGGCTACACCTTC
TRBD2,TRBJ2-3,NA,TRBV3-1,CASSQEGAGVGTDTQYF,TGTGCCAGCAGCCAAGAAGGAGCGGGAGTAGGCACAGATACGCAGTATTTT
NA,TRBJ2-7,NA,TRBV21-1,CASSKGQVAYGQYF,TGTGCCAGCAGCAAGGGACAGGTAGCCTACGGGCAGTACTTC
NA,TRBJ2-7,few,TRBV20-1,CSPTGGLTYEQYF,TGCAGTCCGACTGGGGGTTTGACCTACGAGCAGTACTTC
TRBD2,TRBJ2-4,NA,TRBV10-2,CASSLTGASGGGAKNIQYF,TGCGCCAGCAGTCTCACTGGGGCTAGCGGGGGAGGGGCCAAAAACATTCAGTACTTC
NA,TRBJ1-2,many,TRBV4-1,CASSHGGTFGSYTF,TGCGCCAGCAGCCACGGGGGGACATTCGGAAGCTACACCTTC
TRBD1,TRBJ1-1,NA,TRBV29-1,CSVTSTGGTEAFF,TGCAGCGTTACTTCGACAGGGGGCACTGAAGCTTTCTTT
TRBD1,TRBJ2-1,NA,TRBV5-1,CASSSRGVRTGRDNEQFF,TGCGCCAGCAGCTCGAGGGGGGTGCGGACAGGGCGCGACAATGAGCAGTTCTTC
TRBD1,TRBJ1-1,NA,TRBV5-1,CASGRQGGITEAFF,TGCGCCAGCGGAAGACAGGGGGGTATCACTGAAGCTTTCTTT
NA,TRBJ1-6,NA,TRBV20-1,CSARGPVYNSPLHF,TGCAGTGCTAGAGGGCCCGTCTATAATTCACCCCTCCACTTT
NA,TRBJ2-3,NA,TRBV12-3/TRBV12-4,CASSPRDGRADTQYF,TGTGCCAGCAGCCCACGGGACGGACGCGCAGATACGCAATATTTT
TRBD1,TRBJ2-6,NA,TRBV27,CASSLSRGRGSSGANVLTF,TGTGCCAGCAGTTTATCCAGGGGGCGCGGTAGCTCTGGGGCCAACGTCCTGACTTTC
NA,TRBJ2-7,NA,TRBV20-1,CSARLTYEQYF,TGCAGTGCTAGGCTCACCTACGAGCAGTACTTC
NA,TRBJ2-5,few,TRBV7-9,CASSFPTLMETQYF,TGTGCCAGCAGCTTCCCGACATTGATGGAGACCCAGTACTTC
TRBD2,TRBJ2-1,few,TRBV15,CATSRTSKAAGLNEQFF,TGTGCCACCAGCAGAACCTCCAAAGCAGCGGGACTCAATGAGCAGTTCTTC
NA,TRBJ2-5,NA,TRBV12-3/TRBV12-4,CTSSPDRETQYF,TGTACCAGCAGTCCGGACAGAGAGACCCAGTACTTC
NA,TRBJ1-2,few,TRBV6-1,CASSRVPGQLRSLGYTF,TGTGCCAGCAGTCGAGTACCTGGACAACTTCGGTCCCTAGGCTACACCTTC
NA,TRBJ1-5,NA,TRBV14,CASSPIRSVRVTGNQPQHF,TGTGCCAGCAGCCCAATCAGGAGTGTCAGGGTGACGGGCAATCAGCCCCAGCATTTT
NA,TRBJ2-1,NA,TRBV5-5,CASSPPVEATSSYSEQFF,TGTGCCAGCAGCCCACCAGTAGAGGCCACCTCCTCCTACAGTGAGCAGTTCTTC
TRBD2,TRBJ2-1,NA,TRBV30,CAWSVGTSGGNEQFF,TGTGCCTGGAGTGTCGGGACTAGCGGGGGAAATGAGCAGTTCTTC
NA,TRBJ2-1,NA,TRBV7-9,CASSPPTLTYNEQFF,TGTGCCAGCAGCCCTCCGACTCTTACCTACAATGAGCAGTTCTTC
TRBD2,TRBJ2-7,NA,TRBV20-1,CSASSAGGVDEQYF,TGCAGTGCTAGTTCAGCGGGGGGTGTCGACGAGCAGTACTTC
TRBD1,TRBJ2-3,NA,TRBV12-3/TRBV12-4,CASRGTADAQYF,TGTGCCAGCAGGGGGACAGCAGATGCGCAGTATTTT
NA,TRBJ2-3,NA,TRBV5-1,CASSSSRTANADTQYF,TGCGCCAGCAGCTCTTCCCGGACAGCTAACGCAGATACGCAGTATTTT
NA,TRBJ2-5,NA,TRBV19,CASSSNGLQETQYF,TGTGCCAGTAGTTCCAACGGACTCCAAGAGACCCAGTACTTC
NA,TRBJ1-2,NA,TRBV5-1,CASSLAGRTMPYDGYTF,TGCGCCAGCAGCTTGGCGGGACGGACCATGCCTTACGATGGCTACACCTTC
TRBD2,TRBJ2-1,few,TRBV5-1,CASRHSGTSGGYEQFF,TGCGCCAGCAGACACTCCGGGACTAGCGGGGGGTATGAGCAGTTCTTC
TRBD2,TRBJ2-3,NA,TRBV7-3,CASSLSGGSTRDTQYF,TGTGCCAGCAGCTTAAGCGGGGGAAGCACAAGAGATACGCAGTATTTT
TRBD2,TRBJ2-5,few,TRBV6-1,CASILGRGQETQYF,TGTGCCAGCATCCTCGGGCGGGGGCAAGAGACCCAGTACTTC